This TCR beta chain is from a study of cytomegalovirus exposure and HLA in healthy donors. Study-wide points: Some TCR beta chains (roughly 150 of them) were listed as cytomegalovirus-associated. In a later analysis, specific HLA alleles were associated with approximately 16,000 TCR beta sequences at a 0.05 false discovery rate. Reportedly, fewer N-insertions than the approximately 690-donor mean appeared in an Asian-associated ancestry cluster in a later analysis. There were several of the most significant clusters that appeared linked to common viral pathogens in a later analysis.

This PCR relied on a set of 60 Vbeta primers and 13 Jbeta primers. The repertoire was sequenced with immunoSEQ multiplex PCR; TCRdb's copy has only in-frame clones and lacks some. Of around 92,000 clones listed, 65% to 80% are singletons. Points on this clone: Its specificity is not known.

Trimming at V came to 7 bases and at J to 4 bases, leaving 7 bases not matched to a gene. Germline assignment: CDR1 SNHLY and CDR2 FYNNEI. The CDR3 length is 14 residues. V and J are TRBV2 and TRBJ2-3; 8 nucleotides agree with TRBD1. This TCR was sampled from a man in his 60s in good health and CMV-seropositive. The sample was PBMCs. The CDR3 bases are TGTGCCAGCACCCCGGGACAGGAGGCAGATACGCAGTATTTT. The encoded protein is CASTPGQEADTQYF. The complete variable domain, with remaining parts taken from reference TRBV2 and TRBJ2-3, reads EPEVTQTPSHQVTQMGQEVILRCVPISNHLYFYWYRQILGQKVEFLVSFYNNEISEKSEIFDDQFSVERPDGSNFTLKIRSTKLEDSAMYFCASTPGQEADTQYFGPGTRLTVL.